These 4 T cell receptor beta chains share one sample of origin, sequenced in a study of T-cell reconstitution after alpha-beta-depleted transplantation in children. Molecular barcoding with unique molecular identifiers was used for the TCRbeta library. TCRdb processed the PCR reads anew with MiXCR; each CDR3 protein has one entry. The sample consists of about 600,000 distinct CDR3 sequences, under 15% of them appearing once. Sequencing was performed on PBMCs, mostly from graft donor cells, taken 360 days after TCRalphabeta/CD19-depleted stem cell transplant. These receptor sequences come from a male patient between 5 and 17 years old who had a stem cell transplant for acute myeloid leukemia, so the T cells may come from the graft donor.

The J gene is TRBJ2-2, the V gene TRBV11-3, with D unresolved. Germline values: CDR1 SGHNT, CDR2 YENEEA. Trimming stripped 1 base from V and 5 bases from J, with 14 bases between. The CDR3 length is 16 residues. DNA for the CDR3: TGTGCCAGCAGCTTAGTTGGGGAAGTCAAAACCGGGGAGCTGTTTTTT. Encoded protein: CASSLVGEVKTGELFF.

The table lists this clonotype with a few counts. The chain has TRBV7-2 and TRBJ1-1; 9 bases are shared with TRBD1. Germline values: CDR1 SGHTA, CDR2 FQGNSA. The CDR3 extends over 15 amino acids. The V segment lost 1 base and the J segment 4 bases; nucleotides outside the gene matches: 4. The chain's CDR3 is CASSLGMTGGTEAFF. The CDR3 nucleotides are TGTGCCAGCAGCTTAGGGATGACAGGGGGCACTGAAGCTTTCTTT.

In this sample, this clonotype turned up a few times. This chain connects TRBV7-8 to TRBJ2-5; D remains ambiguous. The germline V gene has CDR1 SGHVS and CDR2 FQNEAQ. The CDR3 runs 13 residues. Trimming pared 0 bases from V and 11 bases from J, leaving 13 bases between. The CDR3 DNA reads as TGTGCCAGCAGCTTAGCGCTGGCCAAATTTCAGTACTTC. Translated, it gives CASSLALAKFQYF.

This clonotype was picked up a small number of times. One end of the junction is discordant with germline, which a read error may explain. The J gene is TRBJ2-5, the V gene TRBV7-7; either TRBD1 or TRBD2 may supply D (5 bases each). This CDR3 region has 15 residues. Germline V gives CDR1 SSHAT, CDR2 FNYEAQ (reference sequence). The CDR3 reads CASSHSQGRPETQYF. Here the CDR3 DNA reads TGTGCTAGCAGCCACAGTCAGGGACGCCCAGAGACCCAGTACTTC.